This T cell receptor (beta chain) appears in the sequencing data of a study of T cells in Graves' hyperthyroidism and ophthalmopathy. Whole-study results and caveats: Onset of ophthalmopathy came a median 6.5 months after the model predicted it.

What was amplified from RNA transcripts were TCR beta CDR3 regions. Carried out on the TCR CDR3, a first-round RT-PCR used the HTBI primer set. TCRdb fed the multiplex PCR reads into MiXCR, producing one record per CDR3 protein. In the table there are 250,000 or so distinct CDR3 sequences, 12% to 15% of which are singletons. The CDR3 contains 18 residues. From germline, CDR1 is MRHNA and CDR2 SNTAGT. The germline V and J ends were trimmed by 5 bases and 2 bases, with 19 bases remaining between them. This clonotype appeared a few times. Its cognate antigen is unknown. The gene calls are TRBV6-4 and TRBJ2-6; D gene ambiguous. This TCR was recovered from a woman aged 45-60 years with Graves' hyperthyroidism that later progressed to Graves' ophthalmopathy. Sequencing input: blood. The CDR3 region is CASSQSRPVPPGANVLTF. The DNA for the CDR3 is TGTGCCAGCAGTCAATCCCGGCCCGTACCCCCTGGGGCCAACGTCCTGACTTTC.